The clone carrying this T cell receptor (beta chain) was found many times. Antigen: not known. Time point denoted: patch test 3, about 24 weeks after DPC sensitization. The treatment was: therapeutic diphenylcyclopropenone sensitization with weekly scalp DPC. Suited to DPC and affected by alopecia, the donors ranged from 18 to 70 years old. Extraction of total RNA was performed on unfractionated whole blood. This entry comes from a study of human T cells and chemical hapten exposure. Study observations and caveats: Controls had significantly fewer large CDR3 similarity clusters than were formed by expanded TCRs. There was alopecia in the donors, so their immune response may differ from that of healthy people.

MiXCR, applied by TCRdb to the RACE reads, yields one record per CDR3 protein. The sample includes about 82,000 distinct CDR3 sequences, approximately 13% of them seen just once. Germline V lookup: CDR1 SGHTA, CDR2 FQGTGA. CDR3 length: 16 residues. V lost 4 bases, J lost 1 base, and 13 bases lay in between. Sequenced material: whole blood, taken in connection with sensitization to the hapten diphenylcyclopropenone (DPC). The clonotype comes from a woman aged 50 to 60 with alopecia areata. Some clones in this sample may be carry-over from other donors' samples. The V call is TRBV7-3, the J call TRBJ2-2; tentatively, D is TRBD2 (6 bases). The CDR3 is CASSSMNGRNTGELFF. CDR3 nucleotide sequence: TGTGCCAGCAGCTCCATGAACGGGAGGAACACCGGGGAGCTGTTTTTT.